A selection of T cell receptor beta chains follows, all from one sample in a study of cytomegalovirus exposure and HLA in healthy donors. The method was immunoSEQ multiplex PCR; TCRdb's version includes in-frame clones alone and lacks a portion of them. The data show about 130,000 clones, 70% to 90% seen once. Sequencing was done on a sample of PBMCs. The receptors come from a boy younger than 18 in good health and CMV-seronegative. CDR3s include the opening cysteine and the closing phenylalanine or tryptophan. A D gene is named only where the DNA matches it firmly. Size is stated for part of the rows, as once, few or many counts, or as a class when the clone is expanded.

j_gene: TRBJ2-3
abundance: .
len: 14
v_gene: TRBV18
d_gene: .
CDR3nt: TGTGCCAGCTCACCATTGGGGGCTACAGATACGCAGTATTTT
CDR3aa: CASSPLGATDTQYF

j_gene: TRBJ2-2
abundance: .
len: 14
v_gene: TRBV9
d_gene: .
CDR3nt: TGTGCCAGCAGCGCCCGGTCAAACACCGGGGAGCTGTTTTTT
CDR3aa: CASSARSNTGELFF

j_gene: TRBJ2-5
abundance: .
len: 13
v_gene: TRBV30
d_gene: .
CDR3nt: TGTGCCAGAGAGGGAGGACGGCAAGAGACCCAGTACTTC
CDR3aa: CAREGGRQETQYF

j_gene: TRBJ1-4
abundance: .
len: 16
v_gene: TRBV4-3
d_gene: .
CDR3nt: TGCGCCAGCAGCCAAGATCCGGCAGGTTTAAATGAAAAACTGTTTTTT
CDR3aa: CASSQDPAGLNEKLFF

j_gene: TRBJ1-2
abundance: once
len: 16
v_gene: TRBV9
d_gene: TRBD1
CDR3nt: TGTGCCAGCAGCGGGACAGGGGGCTACTCTAACTATGGCTACACCTTC
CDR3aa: CASSGTGGYSNYGYTF

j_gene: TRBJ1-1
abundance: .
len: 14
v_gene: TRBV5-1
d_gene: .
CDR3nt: TGCGCCAGCAGCTCGGGGGAGCGAAACACTGAAGCTTTCTTT
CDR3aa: CASSSGERNTEAFF

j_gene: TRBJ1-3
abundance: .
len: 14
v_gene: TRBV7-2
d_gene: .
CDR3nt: TGTGCCAGCAGCTTAGGCGGCTCCTTGAACACCATATATTTT
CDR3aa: CASSLGGSLNTIYF

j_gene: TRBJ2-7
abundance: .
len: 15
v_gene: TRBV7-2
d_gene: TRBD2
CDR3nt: TGTGCCAGCAGCGTGGACAGTTGGGCGGGGGGCGAGCAGTACTTC
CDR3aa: CASSVDSWAGGEQYF

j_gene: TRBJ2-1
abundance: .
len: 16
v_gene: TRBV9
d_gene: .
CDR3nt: TGTGCCAGCAGCGGCCCGCAGGCTCTCTCCTACAATGAGCAGTTCTTC
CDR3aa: CASSGPQALSYNEQFF

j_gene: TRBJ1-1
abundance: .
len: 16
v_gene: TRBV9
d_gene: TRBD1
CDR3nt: TGTGCCAGCAGCGCCCGACAGGGTGGGGTGAACACTGAAGCTTTCTTT
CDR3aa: CASSARQGGVNTEAFF

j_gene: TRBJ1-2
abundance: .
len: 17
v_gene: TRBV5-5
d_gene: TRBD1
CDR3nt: TGTGCCAGCAGCCTTCTGGGGGTTTCCGGGACAGGGTTAATTTACACCTTC
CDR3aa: CASSLLGVSGTGLIYTF

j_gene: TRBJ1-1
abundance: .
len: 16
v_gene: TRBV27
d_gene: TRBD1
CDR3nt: TGTGCCAGCCGATTAGACAGGGCCGGGATGAACACTGAAGCTTTCTTT
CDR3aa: CASRLDRAGMNTEAFF

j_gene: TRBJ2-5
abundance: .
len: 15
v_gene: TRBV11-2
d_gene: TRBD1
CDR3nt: TGTGCCAGCAGCCCGGGACAGGGGGCATCTGAGACCCAGTACTTC
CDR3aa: CASSPGQGASETQYF

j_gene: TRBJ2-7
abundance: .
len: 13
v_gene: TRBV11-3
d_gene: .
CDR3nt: TGTGCCAGCAGCTTCGACACCTCTTACGAGCAGTACTTC
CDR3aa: CASSFDTSYEQYF

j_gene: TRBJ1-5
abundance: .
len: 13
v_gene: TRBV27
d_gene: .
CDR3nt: TGTGCCAGCAGTTCAGGGGACGGTTCACCCCAGCATTTT
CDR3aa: CASSSGDGSPQHF

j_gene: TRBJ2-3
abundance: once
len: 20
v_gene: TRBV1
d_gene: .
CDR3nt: TGCACCAGCAGCCATGATCAGCGGGGGGGCTGTCTCCGAAGCACAGATACGCAGTATTTT
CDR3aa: CTSSHDQRGGCLRSTDTQYF

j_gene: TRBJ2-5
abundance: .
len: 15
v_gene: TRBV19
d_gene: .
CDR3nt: TGTGCCAGTAGTATAGCGCAGGCCTACCAAGAGACCCAGTACTTC
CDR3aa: CASSIAQAYQETQYF

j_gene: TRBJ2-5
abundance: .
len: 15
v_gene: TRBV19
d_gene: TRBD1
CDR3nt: TGTGCCAGTAGTGGCTGGGGACAGAAACAAGAGACCCAGTACTTC
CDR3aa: CASSGWGQKQETQYF

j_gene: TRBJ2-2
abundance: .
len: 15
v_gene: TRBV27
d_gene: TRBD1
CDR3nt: TGTGCCAGCAGTTTAAGTGGACAGGGACGGGTGGAGCTGTTTTTT
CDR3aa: CASSLSGQGRVELFF

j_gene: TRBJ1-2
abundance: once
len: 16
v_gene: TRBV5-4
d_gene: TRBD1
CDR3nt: TGTGCCAGCAGCTACGTCCCGGGACAGGGCGCCTATGGCTACACCTTC
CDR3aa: CASSYVPGQGAYGYTF

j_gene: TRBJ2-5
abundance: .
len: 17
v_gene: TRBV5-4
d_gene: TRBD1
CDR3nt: TGTGCCAGCAGTCCTGCACAGGGGGTTGGGATCCAAGAGACCCAGTACTTC
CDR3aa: CASSPAQGVGIQETQYF

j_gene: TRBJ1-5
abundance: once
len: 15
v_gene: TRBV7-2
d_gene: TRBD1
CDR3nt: TGTGCCAGCAGCCCCTGGACAGGCGTCAATCAGCCCCAGCATTTT
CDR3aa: CASSPWTGVNQPQHF

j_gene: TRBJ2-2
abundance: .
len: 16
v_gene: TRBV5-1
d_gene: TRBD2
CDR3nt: TGCGCCAGCAGCTTGGCTGGCGGGGGGAACACCGGGGAGCTGTTTTTT
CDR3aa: CASSLAGGGNTGELFF

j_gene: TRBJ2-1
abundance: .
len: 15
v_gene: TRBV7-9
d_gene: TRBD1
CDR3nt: TGTGCCAGCAGCCAGAGGACAGGGCGCTACAATGAGCAGTTCTTC
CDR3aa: CASSQRTGRYNEQFF

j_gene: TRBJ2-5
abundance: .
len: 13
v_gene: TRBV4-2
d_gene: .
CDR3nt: TGTGCCAGCAGCCAAGTCGCGGGGGAGACCCAGTACTTC
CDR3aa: CASSQVAGETQYF

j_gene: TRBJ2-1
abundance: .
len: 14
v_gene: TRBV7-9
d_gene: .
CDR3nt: TGTGCCAGCAGCGCAGCGGGTCTTGGGAATGAGCAGTTCTTC
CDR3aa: CASSAAGLGNEQFF